These T cell receptor beta chains were read from a single sample in a study of spatial heterogeneity in lung cancer. TCRdb reprocessed the 5' RACE reads via MiXCR and lists one record per CDR3 protein. The sample lists roughly 48,000 distinct CDR3 sequences, around 11% occurring once. The sequencing here drew on PBMCs, taken at surgery. The receptors derive from a female donor with early-stage non-small cell lung cancer. Each CDR3 is given with its conserved first and last residue. Fields, in order: CDR3 DNA, CDR3 protein, J gene, V gene, D gene, clone size. D genes are given only for firm matches. Clone size, where shown, is once, few, many, or a class for clones that have expanded.

TGTGCCAGCAGCGTACCCAGGGGGAGTGTCGACACCGGGGAGCTGTTTTTT | CASSVPRGSVDTGELFF | TRBJ2-2 | TRBV7-6 | TRBD1 | few
TGTGCCAGCAGAGAAGGGTCGTGGCAGTATTTT | CASREGSWQYF | TRBJ2-3 | TRBV2 | - | many
TGTGCCAGCAGCTTCATTGGAGAGCCCCAGCATTTT | CASSFIGEPQHF | TRBJ1-5 | TRBV5-4 | - | -
TGCAGTGCCCAGACAGGTGGTGATTCACCCCTCCACTTT | CSAQTGGDSPLHF | TRBJ1-6 | TRBV20-1 | - | -
TGTGCCAGCGGGGGGTACGAGCAGTACTTC | CASGGYEQYF | TRBJ2-7 | TRBV6-4 | - | many
TGTGCCAGCAGAGCCGATAGGGGGTCTAATTCACCCCTCCACTTT | CASRADRGSNSPLHF | TRBJ1-6 | TRBV2 | - | many
TGTGCCAGTAGTGGCGGCTTTGGATATTACGAGCAGTACTTC | CASSGGFGYYEQYF | TRBJ2-7 | TRBV19 | - | -
TGTGCTAGTGGTTTTTCACAGGGGGTGAACACTGAAGCTTTCTTT | CASGFSQGVNTEAFF | TRBJ1-1 | TRBV12-5 | TRBD1 | many
TGTGCCAGCAGCTTTTTTCTAGCGGGGGTTGACAATGAGCAGTTCTTC | CASSFFLAGVDNEQFF | TRBJ2-1 | TRBV5-6 | TRBD2 | -
TGCAGCGTTGAAGAGGGGGCTAACACTGAAGCTTTCTTT | CSVEEGANTEAFF | TRBJ1-1 | TRBV29-1 | - | few
TGTGCCACCAGTCCCGAGGCGGGAGAGCAGTTCTTC | CATSPEAGEQFF | TRBJ2-1 | TRBV24-1 | - | many
TGTGCCAGCAGGACGGACAGGGGGATCGGCGGGGAGCTGTTTTTT | CASRTDRGIGGELFF | TRBJ2-2 | TRBV2 | TRBD1 | few
TGTGCCTGGAGTGTACAGGACGGAAGAGAAGCTTTCTTT | CAWSVQDGREAFF | TRBJ1-1 | TRBV30 | - | many
TGTGCCAGTGTTAGCGGGGGATTGAACACCGGGGAGCTGTTTTTT | CASVSGGLNTGELFF | TRBJ2-2 | TRBV19 | TRBD2 | many
TGTGCCAGCAGCTTCGATATTTCCTACGAGCAGTACTTC | CASSFDISYEQYF | TRBJ2-7 | TRBV7-9 | - | -
TGTGCCAGCAGCATACAGGGGTCGGGCTATGGCTACACCTTC | CASSIQGSGYGYTF | TRBJ1-2 | TRBV5-6 | TRBD1 | -
TGTGCCAGCAGCCCGGACAGGGGAGCTTGGGATCAGCCCCAGCATTTT | CASSPDRGAWDQPQHF | TRBJ1-5 | TRBV6-6 | TRBD1 | -
TGCAGCGTCCAGGGGGCCTCGAACACCGGGGAGCTGTTTTTT | CSVQGASNTGELFF | TRBJ2-2 | TRBV29-1 | TRBD1 | many
TGTGCCAGCAGCGTCCGGGCCTCGAACACCGGGGAGCTGTTTTTT | CASSVRASNTGELFF | TRBJ2-2 | TRBV7-2 | - | few
TGTGCCAGCGCGACTGTGGGTGGTACCTACGAGCAGTACTTC | CASATVGGTYEQYF | TRBJ2-7 | TRBV7-8 | - | -
TGTGCTAGTTGGCTATACAATGAGCAGTTCTTC | CASWLYNEQFF | TRBJ2-1 | TRBV12-5 | - | -
TGTGCCAGCAGTTTCGAGACGGTAAACAATGAGCAGTTCTTC | CASSFETVNNEQFF | TRBJ2-1 | TRBV12-3/TRBV12-4 | - | -
TGTGCCAGCAGGGAGACAGGCCACCAGGGCTATGGCTACACCTTC | CASRETGHQGYGYTF | TRBJ1-2 | TRBV12-3/TRBV12-4 | - | few
TGTGCCTGGAGTGTACTAGGGGGCTCCTACGAGCAGTACTTC | CAWSVLGGSYEQYF | TRBJ2-7 | TRBV30 | - | few
TGCGCCAGCAGCTTGGAGGGGCTGAGGGTTACCTTAAGCGGCTACACCTTC | CASSLEGLRVTLSGYTF | TRBJ1-2 | TRBV5-1 | - | -
TGTGCCTGGAGTGGGACAGGGGGCTTTGAAAAACTGTTTTTT | CAWSGTGGFEKLFF | TRBJ1-4 | TRBV30 | TRBD1 | few
TGCAGTGCTAGAGGGGGACAGGGGAAGAACGAGCAGTACTTC | CSARGGQGKNEQYF | TRBJ2-7 | TRBV20-1 | TRBD1 | -
TGTGCCAGTAGTATAGAGGGAGACAATGAGCAGTTCTTC | CASSIEGDNEQFF | TRBJ2-1 | TRBV19 | - | few
TGTGCCAGCAGCTTCGCCAGCGGGCAAGAGACCCAGTACTTC | CASSFASGQETQYF | TRBJ2-5 | TRBV7-9 | - | few
TGTGCCAGTAGCCGCAGGGAAATGAACACTGAAGCTTTCTTT | CASSRREMNTEAFF | TRBJ1-1 | TRBV19 | - | -
TGTGCCAGCAGCCCCTTCGGGGGAAATGAAAAACTGTTTTTT | CASSPFGGNEKLFF | TRBJ1-4 | TRBV7-8 | - | -
TGCGCCAGCAGCCAAGCTTGGGGAGGTCTGGGGGGCGCACCCTACGAGCAGTACTTC | CASSQAWGGLGGAPYEQYF | TRBJ2-7 | TRBV4-3 | - | many
TGCAGTGCTAGAGATAGGGAGGGGGTCGATACGCAGTATTTT | CSARDREGVDTQYF | TRBJ2-3 | TRBV20-1 | - | many
TGTGCCAGCAGCTTAGTGACGGGAGAGTTTGGGGCCAACGTCCTGACTTTC | CASSLVTGEFGANVLTF | TRBJ2-6 | TRBV7-9 | - | few
TGTGCCAGCAGCCCGGGGCGGGACGAGCAGTACTTC | CASSPGRDEQYF | TRBJ2-7 | TRBV7-9 | - | many
TGTGCCAGCAGTTTTGGATTGGAGAACACTGAAGCTTTCTTT | CASSFGLENTEAFF | TRBJ1-1 | TRBV6-5 | - | -
TGTGCCAGCTCACCGACGGGACTTACGAACACCGGGGAGCTGTTTTTT | CASSPTGLTNTGELFF | TRBJ2-2 | TRBV18 | - | few
TGTGCCAGCAGTCTTACCCCGAGTGGAAACACCGGGGAGCTGTTTTTT | CASSLTPSGNTGELFF | TRBJ2-2 | TRBV28 | - | -
TGTGCCAGTAGTCGGGACGAGCACTCTGGAAACACCATATATTTT | CASSRDEHSGNTIYF | TRBJ1-3 | TRBV19 | - | -
TGCGCCAGCAGCCCAATCGGACAGGGCACTGAAGCTTTCTTT | CASSPIGQGTEAFF | TRBJ1-1 | TRBV5-1 | TRBD1 | few
TGTGCCAGCAGCTTTTTCCCGGGGTTGGATAATGAGCAGTTCTTC | CASSFFPGLDNEQFF | TRBJ2-1 | TRBV7-2 | - | -
TGCGCCAGCAGCGGGGGACAGACCTCTGGAAACACCATATATTTT | CASSGGQTSGNTIYF | TRBJ1-3 | TRBV5-1 | TRBD1 | -
TGTGCCAGCAGTGACGGGCTCGAGCAGTACTTC | CASSDGLEQYF | TRBJ2-7 | TRBV6-2/TRBV6-3 | - | few
TGTGCAACCCGGGACGGCGGGAGCTCCTATAATTCACCCCTCCACTTT | CATRDGGSSYNSPLHF | TRBJ1-6 | TRBV19 | - | -
TGTGCCAGCAGCTCCCTAACGACCGGTGAATCGCAGTATTTT | CASSSLTTGESQYF | TRBJ2-3 | TRBV7-8 | - | many
TGTGCCAGCAGCCCCGGACGGACAGAAGGAATAAAACTGTTTTTT | CASSPGRTEGIKLFF | TRBJ1-4 | TRBV3-1 | - | many